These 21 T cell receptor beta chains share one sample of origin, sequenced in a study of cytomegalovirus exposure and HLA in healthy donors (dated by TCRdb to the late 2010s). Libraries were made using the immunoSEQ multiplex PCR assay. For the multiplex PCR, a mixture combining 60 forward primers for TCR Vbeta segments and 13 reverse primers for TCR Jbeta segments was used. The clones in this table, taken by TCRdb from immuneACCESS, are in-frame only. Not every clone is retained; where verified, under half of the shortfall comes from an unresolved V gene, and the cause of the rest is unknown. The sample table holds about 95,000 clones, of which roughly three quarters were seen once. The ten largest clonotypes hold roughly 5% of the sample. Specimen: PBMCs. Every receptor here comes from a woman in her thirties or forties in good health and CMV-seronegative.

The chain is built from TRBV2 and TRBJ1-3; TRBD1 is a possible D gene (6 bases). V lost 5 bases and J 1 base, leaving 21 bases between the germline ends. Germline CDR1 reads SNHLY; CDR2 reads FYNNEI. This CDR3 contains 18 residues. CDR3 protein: CASSPRSHRAQSGNTIYF. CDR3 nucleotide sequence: TGTGCCAGCAGTCCAAGAAGTCACAGGGCCCAATCTGGAAACACCATATATTTT.

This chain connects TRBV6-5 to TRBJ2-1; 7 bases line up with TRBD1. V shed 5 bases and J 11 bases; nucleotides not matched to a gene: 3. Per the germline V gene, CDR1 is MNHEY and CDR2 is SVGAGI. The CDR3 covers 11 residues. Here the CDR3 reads CASSDRVQQFF. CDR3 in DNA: TGTGCCAGCAGTGACAGGGTTCAGCAGTTCTTC.

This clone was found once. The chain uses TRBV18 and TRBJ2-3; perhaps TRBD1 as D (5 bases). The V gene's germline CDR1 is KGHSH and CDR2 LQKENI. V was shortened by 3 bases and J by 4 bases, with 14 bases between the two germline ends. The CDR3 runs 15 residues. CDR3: CASSPSSGLADTQYF. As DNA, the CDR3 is TGTGCCAGCTCACCGTCTTCAGGGTTGGCAGATACGCAGTATTTT.

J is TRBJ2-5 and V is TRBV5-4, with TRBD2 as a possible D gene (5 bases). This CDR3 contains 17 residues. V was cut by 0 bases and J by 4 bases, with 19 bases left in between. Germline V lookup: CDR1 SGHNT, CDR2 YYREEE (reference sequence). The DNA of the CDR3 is TGTGCCAGCAGCTTGGGGCTGGTGGGAGCAGATTTAGAGACCCAGTACTTC. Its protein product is CASSLGLVGADLETQYF.

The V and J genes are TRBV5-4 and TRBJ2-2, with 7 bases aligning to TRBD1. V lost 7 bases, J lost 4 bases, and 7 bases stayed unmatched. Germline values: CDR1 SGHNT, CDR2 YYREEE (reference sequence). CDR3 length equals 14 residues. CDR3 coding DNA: TGTGCCAGCGGGGGTCAGGGGGTCACCGGGGAGCTGTTTTTT. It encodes CASGGQGVTGELFF. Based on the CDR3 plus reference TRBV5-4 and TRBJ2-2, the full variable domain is ETGVTQSPTHLIKTRGQQVTLRCSSQSGHNTVSWYQQALGQGPQFIFQYYREEENGRGNFPPRFSGLQFPNYSSELNVNALELDDSALYLCASGGQGVTGELFFGEGSRLTVL.

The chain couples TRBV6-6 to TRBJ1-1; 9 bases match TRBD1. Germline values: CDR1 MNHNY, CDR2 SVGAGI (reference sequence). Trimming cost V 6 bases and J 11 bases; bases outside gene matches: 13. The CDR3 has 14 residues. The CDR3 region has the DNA TGTGCCAGCAGCGACTGGACAGGGGAACTAGAGGCTTTCTTT. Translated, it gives CASSDWTGELEAFF.

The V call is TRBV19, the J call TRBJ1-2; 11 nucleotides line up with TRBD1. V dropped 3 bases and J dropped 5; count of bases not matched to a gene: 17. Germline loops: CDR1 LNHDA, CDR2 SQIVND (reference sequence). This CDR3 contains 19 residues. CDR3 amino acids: CASSILGDRGFFWWYGYTF. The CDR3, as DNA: TGTGCCAGTAGTATTTTGGGGGACAGGGGGTTTTTTTGGTGGTATGGCTACACCTTC. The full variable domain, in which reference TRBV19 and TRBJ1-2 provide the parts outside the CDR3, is DGGITQSPKYLFRKEGQNVTLSCEQNLNHDAMYWYRQDPGQGLRLIYYSQIVNDFQKGDIAEGYSVSREKKESFPLTVTSAQKNPTAFYLCASSILGDRGFFWWYGYTFGSGTRLTVV.

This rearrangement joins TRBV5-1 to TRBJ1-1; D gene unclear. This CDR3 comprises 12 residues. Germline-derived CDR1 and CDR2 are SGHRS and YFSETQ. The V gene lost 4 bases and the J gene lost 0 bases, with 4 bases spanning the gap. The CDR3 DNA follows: TGCGCCAGCAGCGAGTTGAACACTGAAGCTTTCTTT. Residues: CASSELNTEAFF.

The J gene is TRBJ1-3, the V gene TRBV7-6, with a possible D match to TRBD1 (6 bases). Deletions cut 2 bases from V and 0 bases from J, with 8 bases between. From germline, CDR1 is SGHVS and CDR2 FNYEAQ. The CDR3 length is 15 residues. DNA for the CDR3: TGTGCCAGCAGCTTATCGGGACACTCTGGAAACACCATATATTTT. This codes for CASSLSGHSGNTIYF.

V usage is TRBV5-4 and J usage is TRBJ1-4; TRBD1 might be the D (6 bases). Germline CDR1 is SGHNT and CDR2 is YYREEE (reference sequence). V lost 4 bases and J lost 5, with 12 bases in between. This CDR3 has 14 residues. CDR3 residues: CASSVDSGNEKLFF. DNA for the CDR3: TGTGCCAGCAGCGTGGACAGCGGAAATGAAAAACTGTTTTTT. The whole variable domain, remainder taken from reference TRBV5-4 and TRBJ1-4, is ETGVTQSPTHLIKTRGQQVTLRCSSQSGHNTVSWYQQALGQGPQFIFQYYREEENGRGNFPPRFSGLQFPNYSSELNVNALELDDSALYLCASSVDSGNEKLFFGSGTQLSVL.

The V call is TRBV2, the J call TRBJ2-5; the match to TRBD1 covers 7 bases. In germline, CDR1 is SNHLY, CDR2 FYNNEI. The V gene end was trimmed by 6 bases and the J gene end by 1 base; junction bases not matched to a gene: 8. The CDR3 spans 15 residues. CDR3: CASRATGQPQETQYF. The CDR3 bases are TGTGCCAGCAGAGCCACGGGACAGCCCCAAGAGACCCAGTACTTC.

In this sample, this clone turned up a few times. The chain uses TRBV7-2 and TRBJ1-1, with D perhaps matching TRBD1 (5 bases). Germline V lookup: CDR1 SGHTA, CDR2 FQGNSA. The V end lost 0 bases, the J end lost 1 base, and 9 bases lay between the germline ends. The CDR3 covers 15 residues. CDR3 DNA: TGTGCCAGCAGCTTAGCGCTTCAGGGGAACACTGAAGCTTTCTTT. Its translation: CASSLALQGNTEAFF.

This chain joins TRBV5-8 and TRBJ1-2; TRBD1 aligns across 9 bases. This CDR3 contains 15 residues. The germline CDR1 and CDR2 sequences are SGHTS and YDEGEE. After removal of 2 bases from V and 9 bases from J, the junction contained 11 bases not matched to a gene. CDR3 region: CASSFIGTGRLSYTF. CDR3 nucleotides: TGTGCCAGCAGCTTTATCGGGACAGGGAGGTTGAGCTACACCTTC.

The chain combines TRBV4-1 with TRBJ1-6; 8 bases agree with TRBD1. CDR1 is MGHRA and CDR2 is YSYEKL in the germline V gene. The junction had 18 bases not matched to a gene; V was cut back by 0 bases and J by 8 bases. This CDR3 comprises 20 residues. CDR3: CASSQEAMDREFWGDSPLHF. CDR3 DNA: TGCGCCAGCAGCCAAGAAGCTATGGACAGGGAGTTTTGGGGGGATTCACCCCTCCACTTT.

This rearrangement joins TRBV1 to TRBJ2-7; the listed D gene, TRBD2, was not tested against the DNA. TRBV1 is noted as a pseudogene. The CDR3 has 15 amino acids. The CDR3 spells CTSSQAIGSRYEQYF. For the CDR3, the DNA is TGCACCAGCAGCCAAGCAATTGGGTCGAGGTACGAGCAGTACTTC.

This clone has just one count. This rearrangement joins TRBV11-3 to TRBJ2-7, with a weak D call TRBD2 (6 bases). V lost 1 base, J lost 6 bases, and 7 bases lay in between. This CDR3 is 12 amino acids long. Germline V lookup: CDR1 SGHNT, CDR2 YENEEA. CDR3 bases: TGTGCCAGCAGCTTAGGCGGGGTCGAGCAGTACTTC. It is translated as CASSLGGVEQYF.

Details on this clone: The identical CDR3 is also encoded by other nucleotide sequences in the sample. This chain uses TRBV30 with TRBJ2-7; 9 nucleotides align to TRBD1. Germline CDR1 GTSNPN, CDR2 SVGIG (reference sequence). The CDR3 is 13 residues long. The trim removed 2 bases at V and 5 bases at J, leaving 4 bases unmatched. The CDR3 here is CAWSSGQGHEQYF. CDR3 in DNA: TGTGCCTGGAGTTCGGGACAGGGACACGAGCAGTACTTC.

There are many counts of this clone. For the CDR3, the DNA is TGTGCCAGTAGTATAGTCGGACAGGGCTTTGGGGCCAACGTCCTGACTTTC. It codes for CASSIVGQGFGANVLTF. This rearrangement joins TRBV19 to TRBJ2-6, with 8 bases that match TRBD1. Germline V gives CDR1 LNHDA, CDR2 SQIVND (reference sequence). V lost 1 base, J lost 3 bases, and 5 bases stayed unmatched. The length of the CDR3 is 17 residues.

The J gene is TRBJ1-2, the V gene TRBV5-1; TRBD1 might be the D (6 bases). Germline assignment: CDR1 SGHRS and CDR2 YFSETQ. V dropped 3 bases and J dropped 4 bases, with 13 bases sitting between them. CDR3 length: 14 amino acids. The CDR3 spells CASSSVGQGYGYTF. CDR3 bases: TGCGCCAGCAGCTCGGTGGGACAAGGCTATGGCTACACCTTC.

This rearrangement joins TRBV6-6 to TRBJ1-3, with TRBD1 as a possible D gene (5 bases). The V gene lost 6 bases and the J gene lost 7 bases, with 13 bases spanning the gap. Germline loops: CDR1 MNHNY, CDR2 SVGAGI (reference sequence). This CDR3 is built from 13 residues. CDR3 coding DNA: TGTGCCAGCAGCCAAGGGGAGGGGAACACCATATATTTT. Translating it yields CASSQGEGNTIYF.

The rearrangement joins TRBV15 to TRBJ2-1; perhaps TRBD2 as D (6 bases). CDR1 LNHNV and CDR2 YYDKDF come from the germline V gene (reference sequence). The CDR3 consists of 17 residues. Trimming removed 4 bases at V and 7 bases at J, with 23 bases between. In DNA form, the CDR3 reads TGTGCCACCAGCACCCGGACCGGCCCAGCGGGTTCGAATGAGCAGTTCTTC. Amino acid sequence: CATSTRTGPAGSNEQFF.